The clone carrying this TCR beta chain is identified as medium-sized from frequency. Its target is not known. Libraries were UMI-labeled 5' RACE TRB cDNA. TCRdb re-called the 5' RACE reads and catalogs CDR3 proteins one per entry, DNA excluded. This table lists thousands of distinct CDR3 sequences. This specimen belongs to a study of CXCR3-negative and CXCR3-positive naive CD8 T cells. Overall study findings and caveats: More hydrophobic TRB CDR3s occurred in CXCR3-positive than in CXCR3-negative naive cells. CXCR3-negative and CXCR3-positive naive cells shared comparable TRBV-TRBJ usage, but memory cells did not. Naive subsets were similarly diverse, while memory CD8+ repertoires were much less diverse.

Germline V lookup: CDR1 SQVTM, CDR2 ANQGSEA. The CDR3 covers 11 residues. The source is a human donor in good health. Some clones in this sample may be carry-over from other donors' samples. Sequencing was performed on naive CXCR3+ CD8+ T cells from blood. Subset indicated: CD45RO-CCR7+CD27+CD95- naive CD8+ T cells expressing CXCR3 (TNR3+). This chain joins TRBV29-1 and TRBJ2-1; TCRdb selects TRBD1, and the lack of DNA leaves this call unchecked. CDR3 sequence: CSVEDWGGPFF.